This TCR beta chain appears in the sequencing data of a study of shared clonotypes between healthy human individuals. Deep level was the assay's run setting. In the authors' workflow: In the immunoSEQ data, sequences were junction-only and lacked quality scores, so filtering differed. Clones were read by immunoSEQ multiplex PCR, and TCRdb kept only the in-frame ones, dropping some. V and J calls and clone size follow that table, whereas D and trimming were derived from the DNA. The table has more than 2,000,000 clones, more than 80% seen once. The CDR3 covers 14 residues. Germline CDR1 and CDR2: MNHEY and SVGAGI. V shed 6 bases, J shed 6 bases, and the junction held 6 bases outside the gene matches.

The sequence came from a man aged 18 to 30 in good health. Some clones in this sample may be carry-over from other donors' samples. Sequencing was carried out using naive CD4+ T cells from PBMCs. The subset was: CD45RA+ positively selected. V and J are TRBV6-5 and TRBJ2-3, with 10 bases that match TRBD1. The CDR3 here is CASRTGGGFDTQYF. CDR3 coding DNA: TGTGCCAGCAGGACAGGGGGCGGATTCGATACGCAGTATTTT.